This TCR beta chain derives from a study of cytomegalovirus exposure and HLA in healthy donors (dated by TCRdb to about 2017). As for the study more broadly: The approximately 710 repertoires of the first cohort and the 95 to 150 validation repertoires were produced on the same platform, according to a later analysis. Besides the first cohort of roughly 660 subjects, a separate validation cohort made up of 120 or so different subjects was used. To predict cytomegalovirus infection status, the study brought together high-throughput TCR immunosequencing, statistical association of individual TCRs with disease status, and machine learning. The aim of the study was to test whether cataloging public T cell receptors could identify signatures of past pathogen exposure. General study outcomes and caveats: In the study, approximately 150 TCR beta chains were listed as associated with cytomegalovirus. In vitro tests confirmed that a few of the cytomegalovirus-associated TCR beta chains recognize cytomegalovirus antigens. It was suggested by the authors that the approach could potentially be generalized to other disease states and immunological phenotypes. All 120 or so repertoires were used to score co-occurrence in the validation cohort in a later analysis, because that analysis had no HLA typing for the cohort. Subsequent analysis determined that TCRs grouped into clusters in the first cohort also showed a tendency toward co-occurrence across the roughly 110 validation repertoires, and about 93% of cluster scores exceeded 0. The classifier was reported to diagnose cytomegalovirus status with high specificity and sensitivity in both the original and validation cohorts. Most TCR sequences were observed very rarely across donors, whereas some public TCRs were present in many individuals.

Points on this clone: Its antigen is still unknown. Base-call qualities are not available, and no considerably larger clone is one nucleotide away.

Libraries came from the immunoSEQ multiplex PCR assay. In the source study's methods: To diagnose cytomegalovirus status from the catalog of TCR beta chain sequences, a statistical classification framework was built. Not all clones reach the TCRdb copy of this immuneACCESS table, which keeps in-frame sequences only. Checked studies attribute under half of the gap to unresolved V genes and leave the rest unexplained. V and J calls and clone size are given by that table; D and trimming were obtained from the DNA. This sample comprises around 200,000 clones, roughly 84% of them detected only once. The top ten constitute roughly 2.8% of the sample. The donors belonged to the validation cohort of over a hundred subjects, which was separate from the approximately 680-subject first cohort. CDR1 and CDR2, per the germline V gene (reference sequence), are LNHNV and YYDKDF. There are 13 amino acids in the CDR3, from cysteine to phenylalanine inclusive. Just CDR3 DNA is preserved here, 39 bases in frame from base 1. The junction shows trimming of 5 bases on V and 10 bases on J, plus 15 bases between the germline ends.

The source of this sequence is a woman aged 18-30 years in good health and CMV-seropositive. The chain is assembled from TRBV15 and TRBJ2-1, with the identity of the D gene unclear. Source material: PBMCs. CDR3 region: CATSPSQIDEQFF. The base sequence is TGTGCCACCAGCCCATCACAGATTGACGAGCAGTTCTTC.